The 11 T cell receptor beta chains given below trace back to one sample, sequenced in a study of type 1 regulatory T cells. No cognate antigen is known for these TCRs. TCRdb re-derived calls from the reads in MiXCR, one entry per CDR3 protein. The sample includes about 62,000 distinct CDR3 sequences, approximately 60% of them seen just once. The sample consisted of cultured non-Tr1 T cells, either the whole culture or a sorted T cell fraction (not recorded which). The receptor set was obtained from a human donor in good health.

The chain combines TRBV10-1 with TRBJ2-7; 8 bases agree with TRBD2. CDR1 is WNHNN and CDR2 is SYGVQD in the germline V gene (reference sequence). The CDR3 runs 15 residues. The V segment lost 2 bases and the J segment 0 bases; nucleotides outside the gene matches: 3. The chain's CDR3 is CASSEASGPSYEQYF. CDR3 coding DNA: TGCGCCAGCAGTGAGGCTAGCGGGCCCTCCTACGAGCAGTACTTC.

The rearrangement uses TRBV28 and TRBJ1-2; 9 nucleotides align to TRBD1. The germline gives CDR1 MDHEN, CDR2 SYDVKM. The CDR3 contains 14 residues. With V trimmed by 8 bases and J by 6 bases, 10 bases remained unmatched. CDR3 loop: CASGSRGQGDGYTF. Here the CDR3 DNA reads TGTGCCAGCGGGAGCCGGGGACAGGGTGATGGCTACACCTTC.

The rearrangement uses TRBV20-1 and TRBJ2-5; 7 bases map to TRBD1. The CDR3 is made up of 15 amino acids. With V trimmed by 5 bases and J by 3 bases, 12 bases remained unmatched. Per the germline V gene, CDR1 is DFQATT and CDR2 is SNEGSKA (reference sequence). The CDR3, as DNA: TGCAGTGCTTCAAGACAGGGAACCTCGAAAGAGACCCAGTACTTC. It specifies CSASRQGTSKETQYF.

This chain connects TRBV20-1 to TRBJ2-7; 9 bases match TRBD1. This CDR3 has 12 residues. CDR1 and CDR2 from the germline V gene are DFQATT and SNEGSKA (reference sequence). V was pared by 7 bases and J by 5 bases, with 6 bases of the junction left unmatched. CDR3 sequence: CSVGQGYDEQYF. CDR3 DNA sequence: TGCAGTGTGGGACAGGGTTACGACGAGCAGTACTTC.

The chain links TRBV20-1 to TRBJ2-3; D might be TRBD2 (5 bases). V dropped 2 bases and J dropped 4 bases, with 10 bases sitting between them. CDR3 length equals 13 residues. CDR1 is DFQATT, CDR2 SNEGSKA, per germline (reference sequence). The CDR3 DNA is TGCAGTGCTAGAAGGCTAGCCCCAGATACGCAGTATTTT. It yields the protein CSARRLAPDTQYF.

J is TRBJ2-1 and V is TRBV5-1; perhaps TRBD2 as D (6 bases). Germline loops: CDR1 SGHRS, CDR2 YFSETQ. The germline V and J ends were trimmed by 4 bases and 7 bases, with 15 bases remaining between them. The CDR3 runs 14 residues. The CDR3 sequence: CASSPGDPWNEQFF. CDR3 nucleotides: TGCGCCAGCAGCCCGGGAGACCCCTGGAATGAGCAGTTCTTC.

The V call is TRBV20-1, the J call TRBJ2-3, with D tentatively TRBD2 (6 bases). Looked up from germline, CDR1 is DFQATT and CDR2 is SNEGSKA (reference sequence). Trimming cost V 6 bases and J 0 bases, with 16 bases left between them. The CDR3 has 15 residues. This chain's CDR3 is CSADKPGLSTDTQYF. As DNA, the CDR3 is TGCAGTGCCGATAAACCGGGACTTAGCACAGATACGCAGTATTTT.

J is TRBJ2-2 and V is TRBV5-1; 7 nucleotides align to TRBD1. The CDR3 contains 15 residues. V shed 0 bases and J 5 bases; nucleotides not matched to a gene: 4. Germline assignment: CDR1 SGHRS and CDR2 YFSETQ. In DNA form, the CDR3 reads TGCGCCAGCAGCTTGGGAACAGGGGCAACCGGGGAGCTGTTTTTT. The encoded protein is CASSLGTGATGELFF.

Only a few counts were recorded for this clonotype. This chain connects TRBV3-1 to TRBJ2-1; TRBD2 matches at 10 bases. This CDR3 has 15 residues. Germline CDR1 is LGHDT and CDR2 is YNNKEL (reference sequence). Trimming cost V 3 bases and J 6 bases; bases outside gene matches: 5. DNA for the CDR3: TGTGCCAGCAGCCACTCTAGCGGGAGTAGCAATGAGCAGTTCTTC. Amino acid sequence: CASSHSSGSSNEQFF.

The rearrangement links TRBV12-3 or TRBV12-4 to TRBJ2-1; tentative D call: TRBD2 (6 bases). V was shortened by 5 bases and J by 5 bases, with 16 bases between the two germline ends. The CDR3 runs to 15 residues. The CDR3 DNA reads TGTGCCAGCAGTGATGGCCCGGGAGCCCACAATGAGCAGTTCTTC. It translates to CASSDGPGAHNEQFF.

The rearrangement uses TRBV3-1 and TRBJ2-1, with 7 bases fitting TRBD2. This CDR3 is built from 15 residues. CDR1 and CDR2 from the germline V gene are LGHDT and YNNKEL (reference sequence). J gave up 4 bases and V 1 base, and 4 bases lay outside the gene matches. CDR3 bases: TGTGCCAGCAGCCAAGGAGCGGGGTCATACAATGAGCAGTTCTTC. This translates into CASSQGAGSYNEQFF.